This TCR beta chain appears in the sequencing data of a study of blood T cell repertoires in COVID-19. Study-level background: Italy, Spain and the United States were the sources of the convalescent and acute COVID-19 samples. PBMCs, B-cell-depleted T cells, or T cells were the source of the cDNA or gDNA that made up the material.

In the authors' workflow: Using reference gene primer amplification, nucleated cell counts were estimated. Some clones are missing from TCRdb's copy, which holds only in-frame ones; the method was immunoSEQ multiplex PCR. That table gives V, J and clone size, and the DNA gave D and trimming. The data hold some 230,000 clones, with 86% observed a single time. V was trimmed by 3 bases and J by 3 bases, leaving 24 bases between them. Germline values: CDR1 SEHNR, CDR2 FQNEAQ (reference sequence). The CDR3 has 18 residues. This clone was counted between two and nine times. The sequence was collected from a man aged 25-45 years who had recovered from COVID-19. The V call is TRBV7-9, the J call TRBJ2-7; D might be TRBD2 (5 bases). Sequenced material: peripheral blood. The CDR3 spells CASSFDLPQDSPLYEQYF. DNA for the CDR3: TGTGCCAGCAGCTTTGACCTCCCTCAGGACTCGCCACTCTACGAGCAGTACTTC.